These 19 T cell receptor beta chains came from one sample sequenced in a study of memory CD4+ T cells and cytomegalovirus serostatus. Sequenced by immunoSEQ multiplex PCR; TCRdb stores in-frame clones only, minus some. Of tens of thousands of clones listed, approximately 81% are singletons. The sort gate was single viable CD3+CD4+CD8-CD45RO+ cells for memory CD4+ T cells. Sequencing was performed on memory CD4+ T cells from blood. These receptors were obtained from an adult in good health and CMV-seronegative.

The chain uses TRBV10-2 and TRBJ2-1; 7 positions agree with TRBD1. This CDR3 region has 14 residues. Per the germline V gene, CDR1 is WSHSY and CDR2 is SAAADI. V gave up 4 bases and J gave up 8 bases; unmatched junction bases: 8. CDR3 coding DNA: TGCGCCAGCAGTGCCTCGACAGGGCCCCATGAGCAGTTCTTC. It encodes CASSASTGPHEQFF.

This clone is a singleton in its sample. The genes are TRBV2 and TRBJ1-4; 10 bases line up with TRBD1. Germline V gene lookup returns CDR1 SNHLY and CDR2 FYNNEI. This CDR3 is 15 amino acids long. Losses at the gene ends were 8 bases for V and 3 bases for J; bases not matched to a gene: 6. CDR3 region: CASRDRGRANEKLFF. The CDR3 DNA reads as TGTGCCAGCCGGGACAGGGGAAGAGCTAATGAAAAACTGTTTTTT.

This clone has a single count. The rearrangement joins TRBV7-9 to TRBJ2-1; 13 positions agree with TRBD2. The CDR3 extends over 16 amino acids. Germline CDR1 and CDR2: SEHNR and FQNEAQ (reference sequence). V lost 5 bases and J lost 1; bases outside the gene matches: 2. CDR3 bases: TGTGCCAGCAGCCGGACTAGCGGGAGATCCTACAATGAGCAGTTCTTC. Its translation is CASSRTSGRSYNEQFF.

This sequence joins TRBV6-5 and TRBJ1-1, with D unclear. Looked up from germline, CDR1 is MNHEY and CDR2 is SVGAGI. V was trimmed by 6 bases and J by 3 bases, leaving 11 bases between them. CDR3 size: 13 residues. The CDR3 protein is CASSDGVDTEAFF. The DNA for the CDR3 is TGTGCCAGCAGCGATGGGGTAGACACTGAAGCTTTCTTT.

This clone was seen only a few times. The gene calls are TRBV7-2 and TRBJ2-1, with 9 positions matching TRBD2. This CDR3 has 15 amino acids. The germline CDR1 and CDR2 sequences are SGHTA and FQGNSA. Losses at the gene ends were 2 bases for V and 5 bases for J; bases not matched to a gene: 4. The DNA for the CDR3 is TGTGCCAGCAGCTTACTAGCGGGGATAAACAATGAGCAGTTCTTC. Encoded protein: CASSLLAGINNEQFF.

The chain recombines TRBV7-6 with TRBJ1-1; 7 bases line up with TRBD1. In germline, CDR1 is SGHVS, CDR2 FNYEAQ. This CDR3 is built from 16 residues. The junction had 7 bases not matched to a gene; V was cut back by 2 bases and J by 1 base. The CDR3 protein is CASSLQTNRGNTEAFF. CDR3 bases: TGTGCCAGCAGCTTACAAACGAACAGGGGGAACACTGAAGCTTTCTTT. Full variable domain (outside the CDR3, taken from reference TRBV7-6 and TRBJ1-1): GAGVSQSPRYKVTKRGQDVALRCDPISGHVSLYWYRQALGQGPEFLTYFNYEAQQDKSGLPNDRFSAERPEGSISTLTIQRTEQRDSAMYRCASSLQTNRGNTEAFFGQGTRLTVV.

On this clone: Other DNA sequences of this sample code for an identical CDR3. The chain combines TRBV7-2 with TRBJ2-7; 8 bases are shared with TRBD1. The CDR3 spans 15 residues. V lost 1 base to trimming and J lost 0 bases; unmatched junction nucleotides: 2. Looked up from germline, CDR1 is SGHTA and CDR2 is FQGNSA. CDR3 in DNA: TGTGCCAGCAGCTTAGGACAGGGGCCCTCCTACGAGCAGTACTTC. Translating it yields CASSLGQGPSYEQYF.

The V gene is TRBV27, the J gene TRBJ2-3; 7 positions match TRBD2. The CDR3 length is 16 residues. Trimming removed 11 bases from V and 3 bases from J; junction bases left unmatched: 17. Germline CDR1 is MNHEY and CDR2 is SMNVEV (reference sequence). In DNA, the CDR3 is TGTGCCCCCGTGTCTGTGCGGGAGTTTGGGACAGATACGCAGTATTTT. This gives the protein CAPVSVREFGTDTQYF.

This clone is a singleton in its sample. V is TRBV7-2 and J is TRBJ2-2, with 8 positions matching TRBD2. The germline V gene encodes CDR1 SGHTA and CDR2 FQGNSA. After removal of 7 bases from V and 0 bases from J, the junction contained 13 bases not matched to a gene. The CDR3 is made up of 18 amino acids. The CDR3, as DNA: TGTGCCAGCAACCACCACTCTGCGGGAGGCGCGAACACCGGGGAGCTGTTTTTT. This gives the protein CASNHHSAGGANTGELFF.

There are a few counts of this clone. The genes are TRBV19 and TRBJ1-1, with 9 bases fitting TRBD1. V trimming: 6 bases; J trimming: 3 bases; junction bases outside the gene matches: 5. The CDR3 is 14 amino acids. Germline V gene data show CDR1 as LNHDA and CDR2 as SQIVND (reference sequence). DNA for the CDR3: TGTGCCAGTAGGTACAGGGGGCTTTACACTGAAGCTTTCTTT. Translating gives CASRYRGLYTEAFF.

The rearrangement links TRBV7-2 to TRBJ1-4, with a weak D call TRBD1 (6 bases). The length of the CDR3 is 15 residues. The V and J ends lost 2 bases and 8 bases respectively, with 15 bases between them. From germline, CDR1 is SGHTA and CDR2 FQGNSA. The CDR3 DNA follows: TGTGCCAGCAGCTTAACCGATAGGGGGGGAGAAAAACTGTTTTTT. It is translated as CASSLTDRGGEKLFF.

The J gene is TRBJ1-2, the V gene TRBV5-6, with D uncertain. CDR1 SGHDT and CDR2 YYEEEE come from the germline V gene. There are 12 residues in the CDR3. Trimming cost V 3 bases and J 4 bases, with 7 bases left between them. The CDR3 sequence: CASSSLFYGYTF. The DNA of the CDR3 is TGTGCCAGCAGCTCCTTGTTCTATGGCTACACCTTC.

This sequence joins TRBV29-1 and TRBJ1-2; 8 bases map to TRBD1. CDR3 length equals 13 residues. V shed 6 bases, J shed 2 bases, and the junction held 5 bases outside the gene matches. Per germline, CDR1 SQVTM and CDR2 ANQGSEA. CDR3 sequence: CSVRTGTNYGYTF. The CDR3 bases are TGCAGCGTACGGACAGGGACAAACTATGGCTACACCTTC.

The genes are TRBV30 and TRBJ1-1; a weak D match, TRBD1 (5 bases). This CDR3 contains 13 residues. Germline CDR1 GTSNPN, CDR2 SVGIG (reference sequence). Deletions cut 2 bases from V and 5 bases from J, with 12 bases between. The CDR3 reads CAWSRQSGTEAFF. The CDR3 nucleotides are TGTGCCTGGAGTAGGCAGTCAGGGACTGAAGCTTTCTTT.

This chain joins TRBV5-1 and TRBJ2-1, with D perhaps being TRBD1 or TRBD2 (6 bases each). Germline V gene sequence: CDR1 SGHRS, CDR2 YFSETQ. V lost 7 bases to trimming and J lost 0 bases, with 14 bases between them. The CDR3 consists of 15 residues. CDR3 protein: CASEKGGSSYNEQFF. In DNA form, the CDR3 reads TGCGCCAGCGAGAAAGGGGGGAGCTCCTACAATGAGCAGTTCTTC.

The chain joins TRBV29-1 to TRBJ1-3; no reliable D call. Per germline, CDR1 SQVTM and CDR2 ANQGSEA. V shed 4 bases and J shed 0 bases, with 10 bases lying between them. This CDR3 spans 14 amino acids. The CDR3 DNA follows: TGCAGCGTTGTCCAGGCCTTCTCTGGAAACACCATATATTTT. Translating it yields CSVVQAFSGNTIYF.

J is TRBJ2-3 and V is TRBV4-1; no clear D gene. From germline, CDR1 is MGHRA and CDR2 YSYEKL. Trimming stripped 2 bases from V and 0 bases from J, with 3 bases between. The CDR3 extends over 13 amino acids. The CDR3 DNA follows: TGCGCCAGCAGCCAAACTAGCACAGATACGCAGTATTTT. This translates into CASSQTSTDTQYF.

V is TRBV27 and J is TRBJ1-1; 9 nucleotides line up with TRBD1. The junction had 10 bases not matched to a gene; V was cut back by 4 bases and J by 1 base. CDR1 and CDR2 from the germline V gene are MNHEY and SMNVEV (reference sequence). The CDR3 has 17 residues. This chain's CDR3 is CASSSTYRDRENTEAFF. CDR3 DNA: TGTGCCAGCAGTTCCACGTACCGGGACAGGGAGAACACTGAAGCTTTCTTT.

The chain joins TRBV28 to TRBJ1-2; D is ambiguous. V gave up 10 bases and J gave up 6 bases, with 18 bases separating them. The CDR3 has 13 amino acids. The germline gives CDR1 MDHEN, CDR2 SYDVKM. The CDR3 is CATRLWASDGYTF. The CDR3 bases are TGTGCCACCAGACTTTGGGCTTCGGATGGCTACACCTTC.